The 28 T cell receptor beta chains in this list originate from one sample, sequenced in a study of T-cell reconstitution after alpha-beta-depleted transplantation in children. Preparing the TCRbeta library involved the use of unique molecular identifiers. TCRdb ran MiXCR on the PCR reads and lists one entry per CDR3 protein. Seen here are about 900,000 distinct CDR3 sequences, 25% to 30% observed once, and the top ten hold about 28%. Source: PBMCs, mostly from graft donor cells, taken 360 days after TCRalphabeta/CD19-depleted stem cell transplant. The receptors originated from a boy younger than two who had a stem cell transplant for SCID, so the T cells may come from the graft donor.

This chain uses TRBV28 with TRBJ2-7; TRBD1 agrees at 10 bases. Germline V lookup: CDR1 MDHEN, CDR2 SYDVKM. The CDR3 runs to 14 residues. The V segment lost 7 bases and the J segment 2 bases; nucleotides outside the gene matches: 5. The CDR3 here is CASTRTGGAYEQYF. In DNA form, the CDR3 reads TGTGCCAGCACCCGGACAGGGGGAGCCTACGAGCAGTACTTC.

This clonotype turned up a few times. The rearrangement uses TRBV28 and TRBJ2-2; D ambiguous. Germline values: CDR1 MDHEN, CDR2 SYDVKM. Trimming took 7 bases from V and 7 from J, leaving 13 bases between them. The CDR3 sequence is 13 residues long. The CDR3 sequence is CASTLAPGGELFF. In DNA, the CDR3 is TGTGCCAGCACCCTCGCCCCCGGCGGGGAGCTGTTTTTT.

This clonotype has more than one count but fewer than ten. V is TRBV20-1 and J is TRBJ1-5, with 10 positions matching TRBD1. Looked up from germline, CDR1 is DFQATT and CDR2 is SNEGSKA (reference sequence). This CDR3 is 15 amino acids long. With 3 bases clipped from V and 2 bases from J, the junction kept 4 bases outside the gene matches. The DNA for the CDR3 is TGCAGTGCTAGCTGGACAGGGGGAGGCAATCAGCCCCAGCATTTT. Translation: CSASWTGGGNQPQHF.

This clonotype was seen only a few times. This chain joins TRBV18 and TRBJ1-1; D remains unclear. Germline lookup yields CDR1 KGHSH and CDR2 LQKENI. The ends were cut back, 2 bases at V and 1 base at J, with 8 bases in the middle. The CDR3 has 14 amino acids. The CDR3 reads CASSPGGWNTEAFF. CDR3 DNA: TGTGCCAGCTCACCAGGCGGGTGGAACACTGAAGCTTTCTTT.

CDR3 region: CASSLAGGTAYNEQFF. CDR3 coding DNA: TGCGCCAGCAGCTTGGCGGGGGGGACAGCCTACAATGAGCAGTTCTTC. V usage is TRBV5-1 and J usage is TRBJ2-1, with D perhaps TRBD2 (8 bases). The V gene's germline CDR1 is SGHRS and CDR2 YFSETQ. With 0 bases removed from V and 2 bases from J, the gap between germline ends came to 12 bases. The CDR3 length is 16 residues. The whole variable domain, filled in from reference TRBV5-1 and TRBJ2-1, reads KAGVTQTPRYLIKTRGQQVTLSCSPISGHRSVSWYQQTPGQGLQFLFEYFSETQRNKGNFPGRFSGRQFSNSRSEMNVSTLELGDSALYLCASSLAGGTAYNEQFFGPGTRLTVL.

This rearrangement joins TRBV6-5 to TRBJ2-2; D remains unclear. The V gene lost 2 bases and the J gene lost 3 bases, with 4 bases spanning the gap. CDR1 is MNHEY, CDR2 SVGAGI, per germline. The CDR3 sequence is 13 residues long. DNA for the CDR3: TGTGCCAGCAGTTACGACCACACCGGGGAGCTGTTTTTT. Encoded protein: CASSYDHTGELFF.

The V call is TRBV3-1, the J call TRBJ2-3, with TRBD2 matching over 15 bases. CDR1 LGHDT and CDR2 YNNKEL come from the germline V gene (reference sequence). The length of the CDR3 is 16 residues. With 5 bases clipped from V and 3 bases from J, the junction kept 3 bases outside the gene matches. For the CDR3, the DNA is TGTGCCAGCAGCTGGACTAGCGGGGGGGAAACAGATACGCAGTATTTT. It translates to CASSWTSGGETDTQYF.

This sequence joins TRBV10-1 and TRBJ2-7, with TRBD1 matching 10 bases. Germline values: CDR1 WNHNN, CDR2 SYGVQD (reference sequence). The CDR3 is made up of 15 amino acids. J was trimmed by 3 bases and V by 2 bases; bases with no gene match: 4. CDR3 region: CASSERGTGVYEQYF. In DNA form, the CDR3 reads TGCGCCAGCAGTGAGAGGGGGACAGGGGTCTACGAGCAGTACTTC.

For the CDR3, the DNA is TGCGCCAGCAGCCTCGTGGGCCCCTACAATGAGCAGTTCTTC. This sequence encodes CASSLVGPYNEQFF. V and J are TRBV4-1 and TRBJ2-1; D is unresolved. CDR1 is MGHRA, CDR2 YSYEKL, per germline. The CDR3 is 14 amino acids. Trimming stripped 4 bases from V and 2 bases from J, with 9 bases between.

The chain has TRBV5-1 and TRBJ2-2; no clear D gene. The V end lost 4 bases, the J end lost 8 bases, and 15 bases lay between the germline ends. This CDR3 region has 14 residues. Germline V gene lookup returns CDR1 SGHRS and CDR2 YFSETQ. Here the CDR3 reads CASSPTLYIGELFF. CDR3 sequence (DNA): TGCGCCAGCAGCCCAACCCTCTATATTGGGGAGCTGTTTTTT.

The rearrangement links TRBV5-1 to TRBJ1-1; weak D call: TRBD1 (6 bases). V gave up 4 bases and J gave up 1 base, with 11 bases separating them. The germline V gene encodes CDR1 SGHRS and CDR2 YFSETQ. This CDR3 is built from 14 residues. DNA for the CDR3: TGCGCCAGCAGCCTACAGGGCCAGAACACTGAAGCTTTCTTT. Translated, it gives CASSLQGQNTEAFF.

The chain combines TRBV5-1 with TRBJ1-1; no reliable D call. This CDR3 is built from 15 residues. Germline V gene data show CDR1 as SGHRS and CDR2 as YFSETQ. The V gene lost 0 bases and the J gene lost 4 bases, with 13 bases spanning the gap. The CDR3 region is CASSLVPGSSTEAFF. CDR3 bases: TGCGCCAGCAGCTTGGTTCCGGGATCGAGCACTGAAGCTTTCTTT.

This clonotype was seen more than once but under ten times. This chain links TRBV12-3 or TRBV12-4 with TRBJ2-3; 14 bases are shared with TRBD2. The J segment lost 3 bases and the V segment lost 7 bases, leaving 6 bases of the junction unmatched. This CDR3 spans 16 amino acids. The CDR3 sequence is CASITGLAGETDTQYF. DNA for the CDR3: TGTGCCAGCATCACGGGACTAGCGGGGGAGACAGATACGCAGTATTTT.

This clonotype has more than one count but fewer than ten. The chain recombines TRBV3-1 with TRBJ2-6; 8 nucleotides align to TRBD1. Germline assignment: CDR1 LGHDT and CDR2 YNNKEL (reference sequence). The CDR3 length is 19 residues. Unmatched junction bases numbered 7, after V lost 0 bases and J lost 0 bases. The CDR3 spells CASSQEEDRVLSGANVLTF. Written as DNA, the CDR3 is TGTGCCAGCAGCCAAGAAGAGGACAGGGTCCTCTCTGGGGCCAACGTCCTGACTTTC.

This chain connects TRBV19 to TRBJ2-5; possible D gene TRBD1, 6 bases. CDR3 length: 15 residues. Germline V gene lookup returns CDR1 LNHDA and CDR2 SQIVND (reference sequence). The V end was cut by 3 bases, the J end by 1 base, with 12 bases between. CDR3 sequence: CASSIGQGPQETQYF. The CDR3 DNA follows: TGTGCCAGTAGTATTGGGCAGGGGCCCCAAGAGACCCAGTACTTC.

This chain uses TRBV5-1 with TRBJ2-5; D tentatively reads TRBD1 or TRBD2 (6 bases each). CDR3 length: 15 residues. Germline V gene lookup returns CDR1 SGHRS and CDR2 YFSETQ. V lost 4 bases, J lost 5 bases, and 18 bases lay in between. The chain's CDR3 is CASSRGDITGETQYF. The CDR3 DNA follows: TGCGCCAGCAGCCGCGGGGACATCACGGGGGAGACCCAGTACTTC.

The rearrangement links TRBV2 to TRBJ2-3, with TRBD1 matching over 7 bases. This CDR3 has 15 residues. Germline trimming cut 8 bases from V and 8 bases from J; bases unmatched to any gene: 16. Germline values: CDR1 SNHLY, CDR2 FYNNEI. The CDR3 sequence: CASGKSDYGQVTQYF. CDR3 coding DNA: TGTGCCAGCGGAAAGTCAGACTACGGACAGGTTACGCAGTATTTT.

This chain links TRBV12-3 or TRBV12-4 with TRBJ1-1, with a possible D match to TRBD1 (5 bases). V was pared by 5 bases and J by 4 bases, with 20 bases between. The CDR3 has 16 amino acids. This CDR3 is CASSPPSGDPSTEAFF. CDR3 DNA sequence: TGTGCCAGCAGTCCCCCTTCGGGGGACCCGAGCACTGAAGCTTTCTTT.

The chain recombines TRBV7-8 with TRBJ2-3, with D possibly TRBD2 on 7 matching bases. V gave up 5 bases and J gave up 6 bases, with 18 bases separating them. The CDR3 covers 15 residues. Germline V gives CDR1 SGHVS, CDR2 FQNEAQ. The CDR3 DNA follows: TGTGCCAGCAGCGTGATGGGGGGGGGCGGGGATACGCAGTATTTT. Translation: CASSVMGGGGDTQYF.

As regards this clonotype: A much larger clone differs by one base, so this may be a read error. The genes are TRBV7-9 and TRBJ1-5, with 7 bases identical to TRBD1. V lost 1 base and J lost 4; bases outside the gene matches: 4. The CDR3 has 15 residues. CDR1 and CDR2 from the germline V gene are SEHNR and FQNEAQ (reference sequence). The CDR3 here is CASSLGVQGNQPQHF. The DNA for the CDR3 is TGTGCCAGCAGCTTAGGGGTACAGGGGAATCAGCCCCAGCATTTT.

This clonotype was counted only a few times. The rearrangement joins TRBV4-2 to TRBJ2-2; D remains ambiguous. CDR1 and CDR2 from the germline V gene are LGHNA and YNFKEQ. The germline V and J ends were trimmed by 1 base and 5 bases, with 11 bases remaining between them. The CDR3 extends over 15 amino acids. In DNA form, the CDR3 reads TGTGCCAGCAGCCAAGTGGCGGTGCGGACCGGGGAGCTGTTTTTT. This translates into CASSQVAVRTGELFF.

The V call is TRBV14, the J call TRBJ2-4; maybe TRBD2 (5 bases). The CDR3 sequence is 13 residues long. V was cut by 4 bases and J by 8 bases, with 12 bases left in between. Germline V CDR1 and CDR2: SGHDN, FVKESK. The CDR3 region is CASSPGRGDIQYF. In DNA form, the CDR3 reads TGTGCCAGCAGCCCAGGTCGGGGAGACATTCAGTACTTC.

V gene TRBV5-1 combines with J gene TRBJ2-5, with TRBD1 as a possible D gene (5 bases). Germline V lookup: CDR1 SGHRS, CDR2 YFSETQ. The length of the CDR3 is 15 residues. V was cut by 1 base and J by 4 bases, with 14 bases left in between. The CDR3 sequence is CASSLPGLQSETQYF. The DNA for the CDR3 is TGCGCCAGCAGCTTGCCAGGGCTACAATCAGAGACCCAGTACTTC. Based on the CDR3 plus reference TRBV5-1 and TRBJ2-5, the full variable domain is KAGVTQTPRYLIKTRGQQVTLSCSPISGHRSVSWYQQTPGQGLQFLFEYFSETQRNKGNFPGRFSGRQFSNSRSEMNVSTLELGDSALYLCASSLPGLQSETQYFGPGTRLLVL.

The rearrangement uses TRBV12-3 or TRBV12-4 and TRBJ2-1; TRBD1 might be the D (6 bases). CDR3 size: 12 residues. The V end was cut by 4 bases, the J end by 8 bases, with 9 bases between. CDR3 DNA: TGTGCCAGCAGTTCGGACAGCCATGAGCAGTTCTTC. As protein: CASSSDSHEQFF.

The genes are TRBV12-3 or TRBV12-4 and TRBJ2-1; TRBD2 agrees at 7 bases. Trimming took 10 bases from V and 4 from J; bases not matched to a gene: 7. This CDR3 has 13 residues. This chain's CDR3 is CATKGLSYNEQFF. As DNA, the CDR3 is TGTGCCACCAAGGGACTATCTTACAATGAGCAGTTCTTC.

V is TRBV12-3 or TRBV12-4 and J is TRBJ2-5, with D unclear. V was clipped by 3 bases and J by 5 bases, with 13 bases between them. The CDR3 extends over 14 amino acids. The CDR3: CASSFSWDGETQYF. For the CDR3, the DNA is TGTGCCAGCAGTTTTTCGTGGGATGGGGAGACCCAGTACTTC.

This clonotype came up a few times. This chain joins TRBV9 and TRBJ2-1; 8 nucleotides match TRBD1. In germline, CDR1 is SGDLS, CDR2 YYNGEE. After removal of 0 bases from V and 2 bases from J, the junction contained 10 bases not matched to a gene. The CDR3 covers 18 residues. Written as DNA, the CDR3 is TGTGCCAGCAGCGTAGATGCTGGTTGGACAGGGACCTACAATGAGCAGTTCTTC. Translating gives CASSVDAGWTGTYNEQFF.

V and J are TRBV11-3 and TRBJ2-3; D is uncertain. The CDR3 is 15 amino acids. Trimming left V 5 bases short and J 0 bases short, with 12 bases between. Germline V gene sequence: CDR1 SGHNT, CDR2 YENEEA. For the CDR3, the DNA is TGTGCCAGCAGCGGCGGTAGCACTAGCACAGATACGCAGTATTTT. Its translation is CASSGGSTSTDTQYF.